This T cell receptor (beta chain) was recorded in a study of shared clonotypes between healthy human individuals. Overall study results and limits: Exclusively blood specimens were collected; tissue repertoires likely differ.

Over several immunoSEQ plates, each subset's genomic DNA was distributed in even portions. Sequencing of unsorted PBMC DNA was carried out using ten immunoSEQ deep assay plates. The data were produced by immunoSEQ multiplex PCR, yet TCRdb's version contains in-frame clones alone and is incomplete. The profile shows some 480,000 clones, 79% of them singletons. Concerning this clone: Its antigen is still unknown.

This CDR3 contains 11 residues. CDR1 and CDR2 from the germline V gene are LNHDA and SQIVND (reference sequence). The germline V and J ends were trimmed by 7 bases and 8 bases, with 11 bases remaining between them. For unsorted samples, genomic DNA was extracted from around 95 million PBMCs. This receptor was obtained from a woman in her 40s in good health. Some clones in this sample may be carry-over from other donors' samples. The rearrangement links TRBV19 to TRBJ1-2; D ambiguous. Material: PBMCs. The CDR3 loop is CASIGGSGYTF. The CDR3 DNA sequence: TGTGCCAGTATTGGAGGAAGCGGCTACACCTTC.